The sequence of this T cell receptor (beta chain) was determined in a study of response to subunit inactivated influenza vaccine. In germline, CDR1 is MNHNS, CDR2 SASEGT. Trimming cost V 7 bases and J 5 bases; bases outside gene matches: 10. The CDR3 runs to 16 residues. Of note for this clonotype: The antigen is unknown.

Study-wide points: Authors suggested few new T cells are recruited by each seasonal influenza vaccination.

TCRdb recomputed calls from the RT-PCR reads with MiXCR, one row per CDR3 protein. The top ten clones hold less than 8.5% of a sample with a few hundred thousand distinct CDR3 sequences, 9.5% to 15% of them seen once. This specimen consisted of non-naive T cells sorted from PBMCs, obtained approximately 15 days before vaccination. J is TRBJ2-2 and V is TRBV6-1; 10 bases are a match to TRBD2. The receptor comes from a man aged 45 to 65 who received an inactivated influenza vaccine. The CDR3 protein is CASMGRAGGSTGELFF. The DNA of the CDR3 is TGTGCCAGCATGGGCAGAGCGGGAGGGTCGACCGGGGAGCTGTTTTTT.